Below, 21 T cell receptor beta chains from the same sample are listed, as sequenced in a study of OX40 agonist ivuxolimab in advanced cancers. TCRdb's copy holds only in-frame clones and misses some; the assay was immunoSEQ multiplex PCR. The sample lists roughly 60,000 clones; approximately 90% were seen once. The sequences come from CD4+ or CD8+ T cells sorted from blood, collected in a trial of the OX40 agonist ivuxolimab. These receptor sequences come from an adult with an advanced solid tumor such as melanoma, head and neck, liver or kidney cancer.

The chain is built from TRBV19 and TRBJ1-5; D may be TRBD1 (5 bases). Trimming stripped 9 bases from V and 2 bases from J, with 14 bases between. This CDR3 spans 14 amino acids. Per the germline V gene, CDR1 is LNHDA and CDR2 is SQIVND (reference sequence). The CDR3 DNA reads TGTGCCAGCCAACCGGGGGTGGGCAATCAGCCCCAGCATTTT. It specifies CASQPGVGNQPQHF.

The genes are TRBV7-2 and TRBJ1-1, with 8 bases fitting TRBD1. CDR1 is SGHTA, CDR2 FQGNSA, per germline. V trimming: 1 base; J trimming: 11 bases; junction bases outside the gene matches: 21. The CDR3 has 18 amino acids. The CDR3 reads CASSLEGRQGATRARAFF. Here the CDR3 DNA reads TGTGCCAGCAGCTTAGAGGGGCGGCAGGGGGCGACCAGGGCCCGGGCTTTCTTT.

The rearrangement joins TRBV4-2 to TRBJ2-7; tentatively, D is TRBD1 (6 bases). The length of the CDR3 is 14 residues. Trimming cost V 4 bases and J 1 base, with 11 bases left between them. Germline V gene sequence: CDR1 LGHNA, CDR2 YNFKEQ. CDR3 sequence (DNA): TGTGCCAGCAGCCCAGAACAGGGATCCTACGAGCAGTACTTC. Encoded protein: CASSPEQGSYEQYF.

The chain recombines TRBV21-1 with TRBJ2-4; the table's D call TRBD2 went unverified against the DNA. TRBV21-1 counts as a pseudogene. The CDR3 has 17 residues. For the CDR3, the DNA is TGTGCCAGCAGCAAAGCCCCGGGAAGAGATGCCAAAAACATTCAGTACTTC. It encodes CASSKAPGRDAKNIQYF.

The chain carries TRBV5-5 and TRBJ2-2; 7 bases are shared with TRBD2. This CDR3 region has 15 residues. V lost 1 base, J lost 4 bases, and 4 bases stayed unmatched. Germline CDR1 reads SGHKS; CDR2 reads YYEKEE (reference sequence). The CDR3 DNA reads TGTGCCAGCAGCTTGACGGGAGGCGCCACCGGGGAGCTGTTTTTT. Translation: CASSLTGGATGELFF.

This chain links TRBV15 with TRBJ2-3; 7 positions match TRBD2. CDR1 LNHNV and CDR2 YYDKDF come from the germline V gene (reference sequence). CDR3 size: 14 residues. With 4 bases clipped from V and 5 bases from J, the junction kept 6 bases outside the gene matches. The CDR3 DNA follows: TGTGCCACCAGCACCAGCGGGGCCGGAGATACGCAGTATTTT. It translates to CATSTSGAGDTQYF.

V is TRBV13 and J is TRBJ2-1; TRBD1 agrees at 8 bases. Germline trimming cut 8 bases from V and 10 bases from J; bases unmatched to any gene: 19. Germline V CDR1 and CDR2: PRHDT, FYEKMQ (reference sequence). The CDR3 extends over 16 amino acids. CDR3 loop: CASQGGAFGQGWEQFF. Here the CDR3 DNA reads TGTGCCAGCCAGGGGGGAGCGTTCGGACAGGGTTGGGAGCAGTTCTTC.

This clone was seen more than once but under ten times. The J gene is TRBJ1-1, the V gene TRBV18, with a possible D match to TRBD1 (6 bases). CDR1 is KGHSH, CDR2 LQKENI, per germline. With 2 bases removed from V and 0 bases from J, the gap between germline ends came to 10 bases. The CDR3 totals 15 residues. DNA for the CDR3: TGTGCCAGCTCACCAAGGACAGAGATGAACACTGAAGCTTTCTTT. This sequence encodes CASSPRTEMNTEAFF.

This rearrangement joins TRBV5-1 to TRBJ1-5; 7 nucleotides agree with TRBD1. The junction had 4 bases not matched to a gene; V was cut back by 0 bases and J by 4 bases. Per germline, CDR1 SGHRS and CDR2 YFSETQ. The CDR3 has 15 amino acids. The CDR3 protein is CASSLEGTDNQPQHF. In DNA form, the CDR3 reads TGCGCCAGCAGCTTGGAGGGGACAGATAATCAGCCCCAGCATTTT.

The chain employs TRBV10-2 and TRBJ1-5; the D gene is possibly TRBD1 (5 bases). CDR3 length: 19 amino acids. V shed 0 bases and J shed 1 base, with 19 bases lying between them. CDR1 is WSHSY and CDR2 is SAAADI in the germline V gene. In nucleotides, the CDR3 is TGCGCCAGCAGTGAGTCTTCCCAGAGGGGTAAAGCGAGCAATCAGCCCCAGCATTTT. It codes for CASSESSQRGKASNQPQHF.

This sequence joins TRBV2 and TRBJ2-2; tentative D call: TRBD1 (7 bases). Trimming removed 6 bases at V and 6 bases at J, with 17 bases between. CDR1 is SNHLY and CDR2 is FYNNEI in the germline V gene. The length of the CDR3 is 15 residues. The CDR3 nucleotides are TGTGCCAGCAGGGGGTCAGGGGGGATACCCGGGGAGCTGTTTTTT. Protein sequence: CASRGSGGIPGELFF. Based on the CDR3 plus reference TRBV2 and TRBJ2-2, the full variable domain is EPEVTQTPSHQVTQMGQEVILRCVPISNHLYFYWYRQILGQKVEFLVSFYNNEISEKSEIFDDQFSVERPDGSNFTLKIRSTKLEDSAMYFCASRGSGGIPGELFFGEGSRLTVL.

The V call is TRBV2, the J call TRBJ2-1, with 10 bases fitting TRBD2. CDR3 length equals 16 residues. After removal of 0 bases from V and 9 bases from J, the junction contained 8 bases not matched to a gene. CDR1 and CDR2 from the germline V gene are SNHLY and FYNNEI. The CDR3 bases are TGTGCCAGCAGTGAAGCGCCGGAATTAGCGGGAGGTGAGCAGTTCTTC. This codes for CASSEAPELAGGEQFF.

The CDR3 DNA sequence: TGTGCCAGCAGCCAAAGGACTAGCAAGGCGGGTGAGCAGTACTTC. It codes for CASSQRTSKAGEQYF. The chain links TRBV14 to TRBJ2-7; TRBD2 aligns across 8 bases. The CDR3 spans 15 residues. CDR1 is SGHDN, CDR2 FVKESK, per germline. Losses at the gene ends were 2 bases for V and 7 bases for J; bases not matched to a gene: 10. Full variable domain (missing parts from reference TRBV14 and TRBJ2-7): EAGVTQFPSHSVIEKGQTVTLRCDPISGHDNLYWYRRVMGKEIKFLLHFVKESKQDESGMPNNRFLAERTGGTYSTLKVQPAELEDSGVYFCASSQRTSKAGEQYFGPGTRLTVT.

The chain links TRBV27 to TRBJ2-2; possible D gene TRBD1, 5 bases. From germline, CDR1 is MNHEY and CDR2 SMNVEV (reference sequence). The CDR3 runs 14 residues. Trimming shortened V by 1 base and J by 4 bases, and 7 bases separated the two germline ends. The CDR3 nucleotides read TGTGCCAGCAGTTTATTCCAGGGCACCGGGGAGCTGTTTTTT. Its translation: CASSLFQGTGELFF.

The chain is built from TRBV5-6 and TRBJ2-3; D is possibly TRBD1 (5 bases). CDR1 and CDR2 (germline): SGHDT, YYEEEE. Between the trimmed V and J ends, which lost 4 bases and 6 bases, there was a span of 21 bases. This CDR3 comprises 16 residues. The CDR3 DNA reads TGTGCCAGCAGCCTTAGGGGTGGTCAGCGTCGTGATACGCAGTATTTT. Its protein product is CASSLRGGQRRDTQYF.

V usage is TRBV27 and J usage is TRBJ1-2; tentatively, D is TRBD1 (5 bases). This CDR3 is built from 16 residues. Germline V gene data show CDR1 as MNHEY and CDR2 as SMNVEV (reference sequence). V gave up 5 bases and J gave up 0 bases, with 16 bases separating them. CDR3 residues: CASSRTGTESNYGYTF. The CDR3 DNA follows: TGTGCCAGCAGTCGAACCGGGACGGAATCTAACTATGGCTACACCTTC.

V is TRBV18 and J is TRBJ1-1; D not certain. The CDR3 spans 11 residues. V gave up 6 bases and J gave up 6 bases, with 8 bases separating them. Germline lookup yields CDR1 KGHSH and CDR2 LQKENI. CDR3 amino acids: CASSRLPEAFF. DNA for the CDR3: TGTGCCAGCTCCCGGCTTCCTGAAGCTTTCTTT.

This chain joins TRBV5-8 and TRBJ2-5; no reliable D call. The J call could be wrong; TRBJ2-7 is a better fit for the DNA end. Germline values: CDR1 SGHTS, CDR2 YDEGEE. The CDR3 sequence is 11 residues long. The CDR3 loop is CASTQLIEQYF. DNA of the CDR3: TGTGCCAGCACCCAGTTAATCGAGCAGTACTTC.

The chain employs TRBV7-2 and TRBJ2-7; the match to TRBD2 covers 7 bases. Trimming at V came to 5 bases and at J to 3 bases, leaving 16 bases not matched to a gene. CDR1 is SGHTA, CDR2 FQGNSA, per germline. The CDR3 loop spans 17 amino acids. The CDR3 nucleotides are TGTGCCAGCAGCACCGAAGGCGTGCGGGAGCCCTACTACGAGCAGTACTTC. Residues: CASSTEGVREPYYEQYF.

The V and J genes are TRBV7-8 and TRBJ2-7; TRBD2 matches at 8 bases. CDR3 length: 17 amino acids. The germline gives CDR1 SGHVS, CDR2 FQNEAQ. Trimming removed 5 bases from V and 3 bases from J; junction bases left unmatched: 15. CDR3 in amino acids: CASSPHPPEREIYEQYF. CDR3 nucleotide sequence: TGTGCCAGCAGCCCCCACCCCCCAGAGCGGGAGATCTACGAGCAGTACTTC.

The chain carries TRBV7-2 and TRBJ2-1; the match to TRBD2 covers 8 bases. The germline CDR1 and CDR2 sequences are SGHTA and FQGNSA. CDR3 length: 17 amino acids. The V and J ends lost 5 bases and 0 bases, in that order; junction bases with no gene match: 9. The CDR3 region has the DNA TGTGCCAGCAGCAGCAGCGGGAGAGGCAGCTCCTACAATGAGCAGTTCTTC. It yields the protein CASSSSGRGSSYNEQFF.